This T cell receptor (beta chain) is from a study of spatial heterogeneity in lung cancer. This clonotype occurred many times. Its antigen is still unknown. The CDR3 is 16 amino acids. CDR1 is DFQATT, CDR2 SNEGSKA, per germline (reference sequence). V lost 3 bases to trimming and J lost 5 bases, with 22 bases between them. Carried by each TCR cDNA molecule was a unique molecular identifier. TCRdb reprocessed the 5' RACE reads via MiXCR and lists one record per CDR3 protein. The data contain 6,000 to 8,000 distinct CDR3 sequences, roughly 7.5% of them singletons. Overall study results and limits: Counts of expanded intratumoral alpha and beta TCRs tracked tumor mutation counts.

Sample time point: sample taken at primary tumor resection. Whole RNA, which was extracted from tumor, nontumor lung tissue or frozen PBMC, was sequenced without any cell sorting. Sequencing used lung tumor tissue, obtained at surgery. The sequence was collected from a male donor with early-stage non-small cell lung cancer. The V call is TRBV20-1, the J call TRBJ2-5; D possibly corresponds to TRBD2 (6 bases). The CDR3 coding sequence is TGCAGTGCTAGCCACGAGCGGGCACAGGAGGGGGAGACCCAGTACTTC. It translates to CSASHERAQEGETQYF.